These 32 T cell receptor beta chains originate from one sample sequenced in a study of T cell responses to AZD1222 COVID-19 vaccine. Produced via immunoSEQ multiplex PCR; TCRdb's table is partial and in-frame only. The repertoire has about 120,000 clones, 70% to 90% of them found once; the top ten carry roughly 8.4%. The starting material was peripheral blood, obtained on day 0 of AZD1222 vaccination. The receptors come from an adult in good health.

The rearrangement uses TRBV2 and TRBJ2-5; D might be TRBD1 or TRBD2, each matching 6 bases. There are 12 residues in the CDR3. The germline gives CDR1 SNHLY, CDR2 FYNNEI. V shed 11 bases and J shed 4 bases, with 14 bases lying between them. The CDR3 loop is CASRGPGETQYF. The CDR3 nucleotides read TGTGCCTCACGGGGGCCGGGAGAGACCCAGTACTTC.

The V call is TRBV19, the J call TRBJ1-1; D is perhaps TRBD1 (5 bases). The CDR3 loop spans 14 amino acids. V shed 5 bases and J shed 4 bases, with 14 bases lying between them. Germline V CDR1 and CDR2: LNHDA, SQIVND (reference sequence). CDR3 in amino acids: CASSLKGSRTEAFF. Written as DNA, the CDR3 is TGTGCCAGTAGTCTTAAGGGGTCGCGCACTGAAGCTTTCTTT.

This clone was observed a few times. This rearrangement joins TRBV20-1 to TRBJ2-1, with 11 nucleotides matching TRBD2. The germline V gene has CDR1 DFQATT and CDR2 SNEGSKA (reference sequence). The CDR3 has 15 amino acids. The V and J ends lost 3 bases and 8 bases, in that order; junction bases with no gene match: 9. CDR3 bases: TGCAGTGCTAGTCTACGACTAGCGGGACTGGATGAGCAGTTCTTC. Encoded protein: CSASLRLAGLDEQFF.

The J gene is TRBJ2-1, the V gene TRBV11-3, with D maybe TRBD2 (5 bases). The CDR3 totals 16 residues. V was clipped by 1 base and J by 7 bases, with 17 bases between them. CDR1 is SGHNT, CDR2 YENEEA, per germline. The DNA of the CDR3 is TGTGCCAGCAGCTTAGGGGTTACCCATTCGGGGAATGAGCAGTTCTTC. Its protein is CASSLGVTHSGNEQFF.

The chain combines TRBV19 with TRBJ2-2; 11 nucleotides line up with TRBD1. CDR3 length: 16 amino acids. The germline gives CDR1 LNHDA, CDR2 SQIVND (reference sequence). The trim removed 2 bases at V and 6 bases at J, leaving 5 bases unmatched. CDR3 nucleotide sequence: TGTGCCAGTAGTATAAGGACAGGGGGCTTGTCCGGGGAGCTGTTTTTT. It yields the protein CASSIRTGGLSGELFF.

The rearrangement uses TRBV5-1 and TRBJ1-1; no firm D call. Germline-derived CDR1 and CDR2 are SGHRS and YFSETQ. This CDR3 contains 14 residues. The V end was cut by 8 bases, the J end by 0 bases, with 14 bases between. The CDR3 sequence is CASTKQSLNTEAFF. The CDR3 coding sequence is TGCGCCAGTACTAAACAGAGTTTGAACACTGAAGCTTTCTTT.

In its sample, this clone was seen once. The rearrangement joins TRBV5-4 to TRBJ2-7, with D perhaps assigned TRBD1 or TRBD2 (5 bases each). The V end lost 6 bases, the J end lost 4 bases, and 23 bases lay between the germline ends. The germline CDR1 and CDR2 sequences are SGHNT and YYREEE (reference sequence). The CDR3 spans 16 residues. The CDR3 DNA follows: TGTGCCAGCACTCTGGTTGGGGGAGAGGAGGCTTACGAGCAGTACTTC. Its protein product is CASTLVGGEEAYEQYF.

CDR3 coding DNA: TGTGCCAGCAGCACCCGGGAGGGCCCCCCTGAGCAGTTCTTC. It codes for CASSTREGPPEQFF. The chain carries TRBV5-6 and TRBJ2-1, with 8 bases that match TRBD2. The CDR3 length is 14 residues. V trimming: 4 bases; J trimming: 9 bases; junction bases outside the gene matches: 9. CDR1 is SGHDT and CDR2 is YYEEEE in the germline V gene.

Remarks on this clone: Other DNA sequences in the sample encode the same CDR3. This chain links TRBV5-1 with TRBJ2-3; either TRBD1 or TRBD2 may fit D (5 bases each). Per germline, CDR1 SGHRS and CDR2 YFSETQ. The germline V and J ends were trimmed by 0 bases and 3 bases, with 5 bases remaining between them. The CDR3 extends over 13 amino acids. DNA of the CDR3: TGCGCCAGCAGCTTGGGGGGGACAGATACGCAGTATTTT. As protein: CASSLGGTDTQYF.

This chain links TRBV11-3 with TRBJ2-1, with 13 nucleotides matching TRBD2. The V gene end was trimmed by 5 bases and the J gene end by 2 bases; junction bases not matched to a gene: 12. The length of the CDR3 is 19 residues. The germline V gene encodes CDR1 SGHNT and CDR2 YENEEA. The CDR3 spells CASSPPTSGRTSAYNEQFF. CDR3 bases: TGTGCCAGCAGCCCCCCGACTAGCGGGAGGACGAGCGCCTACAATGAGCAGTTCTTC.

This chain links TRBV11-2 with TRBJ2-3, with D perhaps matching TRBD2 (6 bases). The V gene's germline CDR1 is SGHAT and CDR2 FQNNGV. CDR3 size: 15 residues. Between the trimmed V and J ends, which lost 1 base and 5 bases, there was a span of 13 bases. The CDR3: CASSLGVVGGDTQYF. The CDR3 DNA reads TGTGCCAGCAGCTTAGGAGTCGTGGGGGGAGATACGCAGTATTTT. Based on the CDR3 plus reference TRBV11-2 and TRBJ2-3, the full variable domain is EAGVAQSPRYKIIEKRQSVAFWCNPISGHATLYWYQQILGQGPKLLIQFQNNGVVDDSQLPKDRFSAERLKGVDSTLKIQPAKLEDSAVYLCASSLGVVGGDTQYFGPGTRLTVL.

This clone was counted once. This chain uses TRBV19 with TRBJ2-7, with 8 bases identical to TRBD1. Germline CDR1 LNHDA, CDR2 SQIVND (reference sequence). Unmatched junction bases numbered 4, after V lost 3 bases and J lost 0 bases. The CDR3 runs 15 residues. In DNA, the CDR3 is TGTGCCAGTAGTATGACAGGGGTTGGCTCCTACGAGCAGTACTTC. It encodes CASSMTGVGSYEQYF. The full variable domain, rest sourced from reference TRBV19 and TRBJ2-7, is DGGITQSPKYLFRKEGQNVTLSCEQNLNHDAMYWYRQDPGQGLRLIYYSQIVNDFQKGDIAEGYSVSREKKESFPLTVTSAQKNPTAFYLCASSMTGVGSYEQYFGPGTRLTVT.

This chain uses TRBV6-1 with TRBJ1-4; no clear D. Trimming shortened V by 2 bases and J by 6 bases, and 10 bases separated the two germline ends. Germline lookup yields CDR1 MNHNS and CDR2 SASEGT. The length of the CDR3 is 14 residues. In DNA form, the CDR3 reads TGTGCCAGCAGTGAAAGGGTCTGGGATGAAAAACTGTTTTTT. Its protein product is CASSERVWDEKLFF.

V usage is TRBV7-9 and J usage is TRBJ2-5; 11 bases line up with TRBD2. CDR3 length: 16 amino acids. Germline assignment: CDR1 SEHNR and CDR2 FQNEAQ (reference sequence). Trimming at V came to 5 bases and at J to 5 bases, leaving 10 bases not matched to a gene. This chain's CDR3 is CASSGLLAGAGETQYF. The DNA of the CDR3 is TGTGCCAGCAGCGGATTACTAGCGGGAGCGGGGGAGACCCAGTACTTC. Drawing the rest from reference TRBV7-9 and TRBJ2-5, the complete variable domain is DTGVSQNPRHKITKRGQNVTFRCDPISEHNRLYWYRQTLGQGPEFLTYFQNEAQLEKSRLLSDRFSAERPKGSFSTLEIQRTEQGDSAMYLCASSGLLAGAGETQYFGPGTRLLVL.

The J gene is TRBJ2-7, the V gene TRBV6-5; perhaps D is TRBD1 or TRBD2 (5 bases each). This CDR3 is 15 amino acids long. V lost 7 bases to trimming and J lost 0 bases, with 16 bases between them. The germline V gene encodes CDR1 MNHEY and CDR2 SVGAGI. The CDR3 spells CASNIDEGSSYEQYF. The CDR3 DNA reads as TGTGCCAGCAACATAGACGAGGGGAGCTCCTACGAGCAGTACTTC.

V is TRBV11-2 and J is TRBJ1-1; unclear D gene. Per germline, CDR1 SGHAT and CDR2 FQNNGV. Trimming took off 1 base at V and 4 bases at J, with 13 bases between the two ends. The CDR3 runs 15 residues. As DNA, the CDR3 is TGTGCCAGCAGCTTAGTCACGGCTGGCGGCACTGAAGCTTTCTTT. Its translation: CASSLVTAGGTEAFF. The entire variable domain, with the rest obtained from reference TRBV11-2 and TRBJ1-1, is as follows: EAGVAQSPRYKIIEKRQSVAFWCNPISGHATLYWYQQILGQGPKLLIQFQNNGVVDDSQLPKDRFSAERLKGVDSTLKIQPAKLEDSAVYLCASSLVTAGGTEAFFGQGTRLTVV.

CDR3 DNA sequence: TGTGCCAGCAGCCCCACCGTTAGAGGTACTGAAGCTTTCTTT. Translation: CASSPTVRGTEAFF. The J gene is TRBJ1-1, the V gene TRBV5-6; D remains ambiguous. Trimming removed 4 bases from V and 5 bases from J, with 15 bases in between. CDR1 is SGHDT and CDR2 is YYEEEE in the germline V gene. This CDR3 comprises 14 residues. Together with reference TRBV5-6 and TRBJ1-1, the CDR3 gives the full variable domain: DAGVTQSPTHLIKTRGQQVTLRCSPKSGHDTVSWYQQALGQGPQFIFQYYEEEERQRGNFPDRFSGHQFPNYSSELNVNALLLGDSALYLCASSPTVRGTEAFFGQGTRLTVV.

V usage is TRBV7-3 and J usage is TRBJ2-2, with D perhaps assigned TRBD1 or TRBD2 (5 bases each). Trimming pared 3 bases from V and 3 bases from J, leaving 11 bases between. Germline assignment: CDR1 SGHTA and CDR2 FQGTGA. This CDR3 is 15 amino acids long. Here the CDR3 reads CASSFSGLYTGELFF. Written as DNA, the CDR3 is TGTGCCAGCAGCTTCTCGGGGCTTTACACCGGGGAGCTGTTTTTT.

This chain connects TRBV2 to TRBJ1-5, with a weak D call TRBD1 (6 bases). Germline V lookup: CDR1 SNHLY, CDR2 FYNNEI. V was cut by 6 bases and J by 3 bases, with 15 bases left in between. There are 15 residues in the CDR3. The CDR3 DNA reads as TGTGCCAGCAGGCGGGAGCAGGGGCACAATCAGCCCCAGCATTTT. Protein product: CASRREQGHNQPQHF. The whole variable domain, filled in from reference TRBV2 and TRBJ1-5, reads EPEVTQTPSHQVTQMGQEVILRCVPISNHLYFYWYRQILGQKVEFLVSFYNNEISEKSEIFDDQFSVERPDGSNFTLKIRSTKLEDSAMYFCASRREQGHNQPQHFGDGTRLSIL.

The chain recombines TRBV10-3 with TRBJ1-1; D call uncertain. The CDR3 extends over 12 amino acids. V was pared by 11 bases and J by 3 bases, with 13 bases between. Germline assignment: CDR1 ENHRY and CDR2 SYGVKD. The chain's CDR3 is CAYSSGHTEAFF. The CDR3 region has the DNA TGTGCCTACTCCAGCGGGCACACTGAAGCTTTCTTT.

V gene TRBV4-2 combines with J gene TRBJ2-5; D gene uncertain. This CDR3 has 14 residues. Trimming took 4 bases from V and 6 from J, leaving 15 bases between them. From germline, CDR1 is LGHNA and CDR2 YNFKEQ. The CDR3 bases are TGTGCCAGCAGCCTTGAAGGGAATCGAAAGACCCAGTACTTC. This codes for CASSLEGNRKTQYF.

The V call is TRBV18, the J call TRBJ1-2; possibly TRBD1 for D (5 bases). Per germline, CDR1 KGHSH and CDR2 LQKENI. V was clipped by 3 bases and J by 7 bases, with 9 bases between them. This CDR3 spans 12 amino acids. CDR3 nucleotides: TGTGCCAGCTCACCCCGGGGCGGTGGCTACACCTTC. Translating it yields CASSPRGGGYTF. Together with reference TRBV18 and TRBJ1-2, the CDR3 gives the full variable domain: NAGVMQNPRHLVRRRGQEARLRCSPMKGHSHVYWYRQLPEEGLKFMVYLQKENIIDESGMPKERFSAEFPKEGPSILRIQQVVRGDSAAYFCASSPRGGGYTFGSGTRLTVV.

J is TRBJ1-1 and V is TRBV10-3; TRBD1 agrees at 9 bases. V shed 7 bases and J 5 bases; nucleotides not matched to a gene: 5. The CDR3 spans 13 residues. CDR1 is ENHRY and CDR2 is SYGVKD in the germline V gene. CDR3 loop: CAIMGTGKTEAFF. CDR3 bases: TGTGCCATCATGGGGACAGGGAAAACTGAAGCTTTCTTT.

The chain has TRBV5-1 and TRBJ2-2, with 8 positions matching TRBD1. CDR3 size: 15 residues. With V trimmed by 4 bases and J by 2 bases, 4 bases remained unmatched. Germline CDR1 is SGHRS and CDR2 is YFSETQ. CDR3 in amino acids: CASSPGQVNTGELFF. The CDR3 DNA sequence: TGCGCCAGCAGCCCGGGACAGGTTAACACCGGGGAGCTGTTTTTT.

The J gene is TRBJ2-1, the V gene TRBV7-3, with 8 positions matching TRBD2. CDR1 SGHTA and CDR2 FQGTGA come from the germline V gene. With 5 bases clipped from V and 9 bases from J, the junction kept 6 bases outside the gene matches. This CDR3 has 13 residues. The CDR3 here is CASSPNTSGEQFF. In nucleotides, the CDR3 is TGTGCCAGCAGCCCAAATACTAGCGGTGAGCAGTTCTTC.

The chain recombines TRBV11-3 with TRBJ2-2, with D perhaps TRBD1 (7 bases). Trimming took off 6 bases at V and 6 bases at J, with 23 bases between the two ends. This CDR3 spans 17 amino acids. Germline V CDR1 and CDR2: SGHNT, YENEEA. The DNA for the CDR3 is TGTGCCAGCAGAGGGCTAACCGGGTCAGGGGGGCCCGGGGAGCTGTTTTTT. Protein product: CASRGLTGSGGPGELFF. The full variable domain, in which reference TRBV11-3 and TRBJ2-2 provide the parts outside the CDR3, is EAGVVQSPRYKIIEKKQPVAFWCNPISGHNTLYWYLQNLGQGPELLIRYENEEAVDDSQLPKDRFSAERLKGVDSTLKIQPAELGDSAVYLCASRGLTGSGGPGELFFGEGSRLTVL.

V gene TRBV7-2 combines with J gene TRBJ1-2; 9 positions agree with TRBD1. V shed 1 base, J shed 2 bases, and the junction held 5 bases outside the gene matches. Germline CDR1 reads SGHTA; CDR2 reads FQGNSA. CDR3 size: 16 residues. Here the CDR3 reads CASSLGGQGLNYGYTF. CDR3 sequence (DNA): TGTGCCAGCAGCTTAGGGGGACAGGGACTAAACTATGGCTACACCTTC.

This sequence joins TRBV28 and TRBJ1-2; D is unclear. This CDR3 region has 13 residues. The V gene lost 5 bases and the J gene lost 4 bases, with 11 bases spanning the gap. Germline V lookup: CDR1 MDHEN, CDR2 SYDVKM. In nucleotides, the CDR3 is TGTGCCAGCAGTACCCAGACCATCTATGGCTACACCTTC. Translation gives CASSTQTIYGYTF.

The chain is built from TRBV3-1 (or the pseudogene TRBV3-2) and TRBJ2-7; D gene ambiguous. CDR3 length: 14 amino acids. Germline-derived CDR1 and CDR2 are LGHDT and YNNKEL (reference sequence). The ends were cut back, 0 bases at V and 5 bases at J, with 11 bases in the middle. This chain's CDR3 is CASSQEWAGNEQYF. DNA of the CDR3: TGTGCCAGCAGCCAAGAGTGGGCTGGGAACGAGCAGTACTTC.

Remarks on this clone: The same CDR3 is also encoded by other DNA sequences in this sample. The chain joins TRBV5-1 to TRBJ1-5, with 8 bases fitting TRBD1. Germline CDR1 is SGHRS and CDR2 is YFSETQ. CDR3 length equals 14 residues. Germline trimming cut 0 bases from V and 4 bases from J; bases unmatched to any gene: 0. The CDR3 protein is CASSLGTGNQPQHF. The CDR3 nucleotides read TGCGCCAGCAGCTTGGGGACAGGGAATCAGCCCCAGCATTTT.

The chain links TRBV30 to TRBJ1-5, with D perhaps TRBD1 (5 bases). The V end was cut by 5 bases, the J end by 4 bases, with 21 bases between. CDR1 and CDR2 (germline): GTSNPN, SVGIG (reference sequence). This CDR3 contains 16 residues. The CDR3 DNA is TGTGCCTGGGGGAAAAGGGACGGGTGGAAGAATCAGCCCCAGCATTTT. Translating gives CAWGKRDGWKNQPQHF.

The chain recombines TRBV19 with TRBJ1-2; no reliable D call. V was pared by 7 bases and J by 4 bases, with 16 bases between. This CDR3 spans 14 amino acids. Per germline, CDR1 LNHDA and CDR2 SQIVND (reference sequence). The CDR3 protein is CASKPGDLLYGYTF. The DNA of the CDR3 is TGTGCCAGTAAACCGGGCGACCTACTCTATGGCTACACCTTC.